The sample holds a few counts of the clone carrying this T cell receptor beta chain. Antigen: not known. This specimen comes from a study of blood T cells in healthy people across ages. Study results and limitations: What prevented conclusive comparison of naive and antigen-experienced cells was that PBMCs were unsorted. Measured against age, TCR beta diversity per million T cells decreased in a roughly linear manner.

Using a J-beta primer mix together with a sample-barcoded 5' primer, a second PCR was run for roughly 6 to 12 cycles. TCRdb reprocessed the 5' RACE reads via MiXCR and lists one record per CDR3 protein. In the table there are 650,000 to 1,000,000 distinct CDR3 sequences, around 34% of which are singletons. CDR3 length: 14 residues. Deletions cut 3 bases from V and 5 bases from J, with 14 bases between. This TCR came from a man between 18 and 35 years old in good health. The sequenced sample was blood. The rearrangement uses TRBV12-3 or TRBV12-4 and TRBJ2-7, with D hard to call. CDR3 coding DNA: TGTGCCAGCAGTTTGTACGCGGATCTCCACGAGCAGTACTTC. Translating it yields CASSLYADLHEQYF.